Each of the 14 T cell receptor beta chains below was sequenced from the same sample in a study of shared clonotypes between healthy human individuals (dated by TCRdb to 2020 to 2022). Library method: the immunoSEQ multiplex PCR assay. Sourced from immuneACCESS, this table was stored by TCRdb with only in-frame sequences that have V and J called. A share of the clones is absent; for the studies checked, an unresolved V gene accounts for under half, and the remainder has no known explanation. For this sample there are 1.6 million or so clones; about 98.5% appear just once. The ten largest clones capture approximately 0.38% of the sample. The sample comprised naive CD4+ T cells sorted from blood. Taken with the paper, the label for cell subset or site translates to: CD45RA+ positively selected. The receptors stem from a man aged 30 to 39 in good health.

CDR3 DNA sequence: TGTGCCAGCAGCCAAGGCAAGGCGTTTCCAGCCGGTCAAGAGACCCAGTACTTC. It codes for CASSQGKAFPAGQETQYF. J is TRBJ2-5 and V is TRBV14, with D hard to call. The germline V gene encodes CDR1 SGHDN and CDR2 FVKESK. The CDR3 spans 18 residues. V dropped 1 base and J dropped 2 bases, with 20 bases sitting between them.

This clone was observed a single time. V is TRBV28 and J is TRBJ2-4; the D is unclear. V shed 5 bases and J shed 0 bases, with 11 bases lying between them. The CDR3 loop spans 15 amino acids. From germline, CDR1 is MDHEN and CDR2 SYDVKM. The CDR3 nucleotides are TGTGCCAGCAGTCCGAACGCCTTAGCCAAAAACATTCAGTACTTC. Translating it yields CASSPNALAKNIQYF.

The chain is built from TRBV7-8 and TRBJ2-2; no clear D gene. This CDR3 region has 12 residues. Germline CDR1 reads SGHVS; CDR2 reads FQNEAQ. The V and J ends lost 10 bases and 5 bases respectively, with 11 bases between them. The CDR3 loop is CATSGGTGELFF. The CDR3 nucleotides read TGTGCCACCTCCGGCGGTACCGGGGAGCTGTTTTTT.

The chain employs TRBV9 and TRBJ1-3, with 7 bases identical to TRBD1. The germline CDR1 and CDR2 sequences are SGDLS and YYNGEE. CDR3 length: 15 amino acids. Trimming at V came to 4 bases and at J to 4 bases, leaving 8 bases not matched to a gene. CDR3 sequence (DNA): TGTGCCAGCAGCTTAACAGGGGCTTGGGGAAACACCATATATTTT. This encodes CASSLTGAWGNTIYF.

The chain has TRBV15 and TRBJ2-1; TRBD1 aligns across 7 bases. Germline lookup yields CDR1 LNHNV and CDR2 YYDKDF (reference sequence). J lost 15 bases, V lost 5 bases, and 13 bases had no gene match. This CDR3 spans 13 amino acids. DNA for the CDR3: TGTGCCACCAGCGCTTCCGGGGACAGCAAGCCGTTCTTC. Protein sequence: CATSASGDSKPFF.

This chain connects TRBV5-1 to TRBJ1-1; D is unresolved. Trimming took 0 bases from V and 11 from J, leaving 11 bases between them. The CDR3 is 12 residues long. CDR1 and CDR2 from the germline V gene are SGHRS and YFSETQ. This CDR3 reads CASSLAGSSAFF. The CDR3 region has the DNA TGCGCCAGCAGCTTGGCTGGGTCTTCCGCTTTCTTT.

This clone was recorded a few times. V gene TRBV4-3 combines with J gene TRBJ2-3; unclear D gene. This CDR3 is 13 amino acids long. CDR1 and CDR2 (germline): LGHNA, YSLEER. Trimming shortened V by 1 base and J by 2 bases, and 4 bases separated the two germline ends. The CDR3 DNA reads TGCGCCAGCAGCCAAGTTGCCACAGATACGCAGTATTTT. The encoded protein is CASSQVATDTQYF.

The chain is built from TRBV5-6 and TRBJ2-3; D is unresolved. Germline values: CDR1 SGHDT, CDR2 YYEEEE. The V gene lost 2 bases and the J gene lost 2 bases, with 12 bases spanning the gap. This CDR3 region has 15 residues. CDR3 bases: TGTGCCAGCAGCTTCTGGACGTTAAACACAGATACGCAGTATTTT. The encoded protein is CASSFWTLNTDTQYF.

The rearrangement joins TRBV19 to TRBJ1-2; no clear D gene. Trimming left V 5 bases short and J 8 bases short, with 15 bases between. The CDR3 covers 13 residues. Germline loops: CDR1 LNHDA, CDR2 SQIVND (reference sequence). The CDR3 reads CASSAIEARGYTF. Here the CDR3 DNA reads TGTGCCAGTAGTGCAATTGAGGCTAGGGGCTACACCTTC.

V usage is TRBV7-9 and J usage is TRBJ1-1; D is unclear. The V gene's germline CDR1 is SEHNR and CDR2 FQNEAQ (reference sequence). CDR3 length: 11 amino acids. The V and J ends lost 5 bases and 7 bases respectively, with 8 bases between them. The CDR3 coding sequence is TGTGCCAGCAGCCCGCTGAGTGAAGCTTTCTTT. As protein: CASSPLSEAFF.

The chain recombines TRBV21-1 with TRBJ2-7. TRBV21-1 is designated a pseudogene. The CDR3 length is 12 residues. For the CDR3, the DNA is TGTGCCAGCCCCAGTGGAGGGGGCGAGCAGTACTTC. Protein sequence: CASPSGGGEQYF.

The CDR3 coding sequence is TGTGCCAGCAGTCGCAGGGTTGTAGGAGATACGCAGTATTTT. This encodes CASSRRVVGDTQYF. The chain has TRBV27 and TRBJ2-3, with D maybe TRBD1 (5 bases). Germline values: CDR1 MNHEY, CDR2 SMNVEV (reference sequence). The CDR3 contains 14 residues. Trimming took 5 bases from V and 5 from J, leaving 14 bases between them.

The V gene is TRBV18, the J gene TRBJ2-2; the D gene is possibly TRBD1 (5 bases). V lost 0 bases and J 5 bases, leaving 16 bases between the germline ends. The germline gives CDR1 KGHSH, CDR2 LQKENI. The CDR3 contains 17 residues. CDR3 DNA: TGTGCCAGCTCACCACCCGGGCAGGGTCCGTGGACCGGGGAGCTGTTTTTT. Its protein is CASSPPGQGPWTGELFF.

This chain connects TRBV11-2 to TRBJ2-3, with 7 bases lining up with TRBD2. Germline V CDR1 and CDR2: SGHAT, FQNNGV. V gave up 2 bases and J gave up 7 bases; unmatched junction bases: 12. The CDR3 runs to 16 residues. CDR3 DNA: TGTGCCAGCAGCTTACACGGACTAGGGCCGTCCCATACGCAGTATTTT. Its translation is CASSLHGLGPSHTQYF.